These T cell receptor beta chains were read from a single sample in a study of cytomegalovirus exposure and HLA in healthy donors. The table came from immunoSEQ multiplex PCR; TCRdb's copy has only in-frame clones and leaves some out. The sample yields over 150,000 clones, 71% seen once. The sequencing sample was made of PBMCs. The receptors shown here come from a woman in her thirties in good health and CMV-seronegative. CDR3s leave out the opening cysteine and the closing phenylalanine or tryptophan. Fields, in order: clone size, V gene, J gene, CDR3 protein. Rows give clone size only sometimes, using once, few, many, or a class for an expanded clone.

.	TRBV6-5	TRBJ1-6	ASRLTGSPLH
once	TRBV27	TRBJ2-2	ASLSGNAGELF
few	TRBV7-8	TRBJ2-5	ASSFRTVQETQY
.	TRBV21-1	TRBJ2-5	ASSKAKRGCQETQY
once	TRBV7-2	TRBJ1-1	ASSPPIAAEAF
.	TRBV7-9	TRBJ2-2	ASSLGDRNTGELF
few	TRBV6-5	TRBJ1-4	ASSYVLTGREKLF
once	TRBV29-1	TRBJ2-1	SVVGLGQDLYEQF
.	TRBV9	TRBJ2-7	ASSTKLSGTGDEQY
.	TRBV11-2	TRBJ2-1	ASSPGGPLNEQF
few	TRBV6-5	TRBJ1-6	ASSYEEYSPLH
.	TRBV6-1	TRBJ2-5	ASSSLRGGETQY
.	TRBV19	TRBJ1-2	ASSALGSGYGYT
.	TRBV7-3	TRBJ2-1	ASSERGSYNEQF
.	TRBV7-2	TRBJ2-7	ASSLGGGGYEQY
.	TRBV29-1	TRBJ2-7	SVEGGGTYEQY